The entry below describes one TCR beta chain. The data are from a study of long-term antiretroviral therapy in people with HIV. An immunoSEQ assay, version v3.0, was performed at survey level. In sequencing, roughly 40,000-55,000 T-cell genomes per sample were targeted. Here immunoSEQ multiplex PCR was the method, and the copy in TCRdb shows in-frame clones only, minus some. The sample comprises about 20,000 clones, more than 70% of which are singletons, and about 3.3% rests with the top ten. Germline-derived CDR1 and CDR2 are MNHNS and SASEGT. Trimming left V 1 base short and J 4 bases short, with 16 bases between. The CDR3 extends over 16 amino acids.

This clonotype was sampled from a woman in her forties or fifties with HIV. The chain has TRBV6-1 and TRBJ2-5, with a tentative D call TRBD2 (7 bases). This specimen consisted of unsorted PBMCs, obtained 2.6 years after starting antiretroviral therapy. The CDR3 here is CASSEEGGGVSETQYF. CDR3 nucleotides: TGTGCCAGCAGTGAAGAAGGGGGAGGGGTGTCAGAGACCCAGTACTTC.